This entry features one T cell receptor beta chain sequence. The data are from a study of immune cell composition in non-small cell lung cancer. TCRdb keeps only in-frame clones here, not all; method: immunoSEQ multiplex PCR. The sample includes 1,600 or so clones, 75% to 85% of them seen just once. Normal lung was sampled as far from the tumour as possible, at least 3 cm. The V gene's germline CDR1 is SGHRS and CDR2 YFSETQ. Trimming pared 0 bases from V and 13 bases from J, leaving 17 bases between. This CDR3 comprises 15 residues. This sequence originates from a human donor with non-small cell lung cancer. The specimen was non-adjacent lung tissue. The chain is built from TRBV5-1 and TRBJ1-6; D is perhaps TRBD1 (6 bases). The CDR3 reads CASSLEGQGLRPLHF. The CDR3 nucleotides read TGCGCCAGCAGCTTGGAAGGGCAGGGGTTACGGCCCCTCCACTTT.